This TCR beta chain was captured in a study of blood T cell repertoires in COVID-19. For the study at large: COVID-19 samples, acute and convalescent, were from the United States, Italy and Spain. In each case, the material was cDNA or gDNA derived from T cells, B-cell-depleted T cells, or PBMCs.

Methods used by the authors: Reference gene primer amplification in the assay estimated nucleated cell counts. Sequencing used immunoSEQ multiplex PCR; TCRdb keeps in-frame clones, though not all of them. Clone size and V and J calls were adopted from that table, with D and trimming inferred from the DNA. This sample has fewer than 65,000 clones, with 90% found just once. From germline, CDR1 is SGHRS and CDR2 YFSETQ. With V trimmed by 4 bases and J by 1 base, 7 bases remained unmatched. The CDR3 covers 16 residues. The source material was peripheral blood. This receptor was identified in a man over 45 with acute or convalescent COVID-19. The chain uses TRBV5-1 and TRBJ2-2, with 7 nucleotides matching TRBD1. The CDR3 nucleotides are TGCGCCAGCAGCACGACAGGGTTAGGGAACACCGGGGAGCTGTTTTTT. Amino acid sequence: CASSTTGLGNTGELFF.